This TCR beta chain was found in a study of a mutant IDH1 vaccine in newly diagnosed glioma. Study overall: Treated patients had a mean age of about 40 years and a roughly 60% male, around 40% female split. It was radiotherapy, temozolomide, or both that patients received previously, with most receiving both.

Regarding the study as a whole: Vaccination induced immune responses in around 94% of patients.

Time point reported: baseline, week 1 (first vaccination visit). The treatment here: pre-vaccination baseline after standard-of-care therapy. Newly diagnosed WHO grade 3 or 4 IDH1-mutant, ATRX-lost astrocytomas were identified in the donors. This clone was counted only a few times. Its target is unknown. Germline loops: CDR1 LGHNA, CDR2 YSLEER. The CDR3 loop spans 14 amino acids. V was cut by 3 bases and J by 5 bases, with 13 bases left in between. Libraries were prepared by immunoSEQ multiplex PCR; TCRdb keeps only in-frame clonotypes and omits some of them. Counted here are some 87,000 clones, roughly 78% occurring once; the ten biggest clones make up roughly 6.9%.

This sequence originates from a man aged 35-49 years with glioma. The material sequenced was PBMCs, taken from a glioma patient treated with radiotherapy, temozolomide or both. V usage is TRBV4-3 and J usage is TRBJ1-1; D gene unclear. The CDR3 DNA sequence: TGCGCCAGCAGCCACGGAGAGGGAGGGACTGAAGCTTTCTTT. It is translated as CASSHGEGGTEAFF.